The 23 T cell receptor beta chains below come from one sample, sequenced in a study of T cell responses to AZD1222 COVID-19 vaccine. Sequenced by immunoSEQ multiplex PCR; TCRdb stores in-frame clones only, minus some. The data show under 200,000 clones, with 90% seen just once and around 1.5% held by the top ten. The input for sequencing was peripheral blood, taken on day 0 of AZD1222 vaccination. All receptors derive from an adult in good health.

The CDR3, as DNA: TGTGCCAGCAGTGGGGCCCCCCTCCAGAGCTCCTATAATTCACCCCTCCACTTT. It encodes CASSGAPLQSSYNSPLHF. The V call is TRBV2, the J call TRBJ1-6; D remains ambiguous. The CDR3 has 18 amino acids. Trimming stripped 4 bases from V and 0 bases from J, with 16 bases between. The germline V gene encodes CDR1 SNHLY and CDR2 FYNNEI.

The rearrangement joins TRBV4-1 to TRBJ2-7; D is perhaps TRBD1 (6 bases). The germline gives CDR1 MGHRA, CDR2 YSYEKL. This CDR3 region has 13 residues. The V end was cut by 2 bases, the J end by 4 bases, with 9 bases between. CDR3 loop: CASSQTTGYEQYF. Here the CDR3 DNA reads TGCGCCAGCAGCCAAACGACAGGTTACGAGCAGTACTTC.

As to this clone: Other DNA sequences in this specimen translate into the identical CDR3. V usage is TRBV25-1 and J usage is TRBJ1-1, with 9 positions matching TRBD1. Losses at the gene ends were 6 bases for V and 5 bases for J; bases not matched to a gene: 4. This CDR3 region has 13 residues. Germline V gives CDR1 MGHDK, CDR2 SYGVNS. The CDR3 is CASRGQGKTEAFF. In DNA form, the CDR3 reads TGTGCCAGCAGGGGACAGGGTAAAACTGAAGCTTTCTTT.

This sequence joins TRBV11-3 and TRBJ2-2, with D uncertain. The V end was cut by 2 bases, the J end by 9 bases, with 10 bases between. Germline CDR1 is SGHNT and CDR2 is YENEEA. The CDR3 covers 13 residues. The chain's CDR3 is CASSLPPSRELFF. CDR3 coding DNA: TGTGCCAGCAGCTTACCCCCCAGTAGGGAGCTGTTTTTT.

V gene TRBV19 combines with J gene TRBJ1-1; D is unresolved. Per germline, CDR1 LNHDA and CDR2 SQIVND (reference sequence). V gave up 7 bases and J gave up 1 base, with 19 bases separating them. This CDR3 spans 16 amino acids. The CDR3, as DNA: TGTGCCAGTATTAGCAATCCCAGTATTCCGAACACTGAAGCTTTCTTT. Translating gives CASISNPSIPNTEAFF.

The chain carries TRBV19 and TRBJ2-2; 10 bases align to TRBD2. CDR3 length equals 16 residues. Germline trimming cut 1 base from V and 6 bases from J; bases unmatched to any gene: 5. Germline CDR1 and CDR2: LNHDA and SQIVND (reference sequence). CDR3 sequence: CASSIVKTSGAGELFF. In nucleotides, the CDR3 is TGTGCCAGTAGTATAGTAAAAACTAGCGGGGCCGGGGAGCTGTTTTTT.

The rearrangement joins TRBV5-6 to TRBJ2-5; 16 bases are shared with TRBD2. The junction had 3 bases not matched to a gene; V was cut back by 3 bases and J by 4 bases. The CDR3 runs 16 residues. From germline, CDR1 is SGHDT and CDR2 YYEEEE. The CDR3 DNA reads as TGTGCCAGCAGCTCGGGACTAGCGGGGGGGCTAGAGACCCAGTACTTC. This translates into CASSSGLAGGLETQYF.

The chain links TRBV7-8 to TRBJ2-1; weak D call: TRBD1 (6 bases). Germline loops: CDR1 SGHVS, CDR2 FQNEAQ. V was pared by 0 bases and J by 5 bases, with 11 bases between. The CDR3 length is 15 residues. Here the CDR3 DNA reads TGTGCCAGCAGCTTAGCAGGGGGTCGTAACAATGAGCAGTTCTTC. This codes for CASSLAGGRNNEQFF.

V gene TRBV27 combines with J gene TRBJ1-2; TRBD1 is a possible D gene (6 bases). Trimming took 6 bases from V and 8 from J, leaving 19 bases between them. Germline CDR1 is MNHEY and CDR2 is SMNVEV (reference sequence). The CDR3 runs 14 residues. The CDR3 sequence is CASRKQGRGAGYTF. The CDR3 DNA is TGTGCCAGCAGGAAACAGGGACGCGGGGCCGGCTACACCTTC.

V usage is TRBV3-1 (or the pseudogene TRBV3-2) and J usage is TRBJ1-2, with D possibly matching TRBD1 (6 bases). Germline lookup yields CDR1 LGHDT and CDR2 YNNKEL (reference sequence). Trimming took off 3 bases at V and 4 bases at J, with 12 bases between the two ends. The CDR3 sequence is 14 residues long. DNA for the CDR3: TGTGCCAGCAGCCATGGGACATCCACCTATGGCTACACCTTC. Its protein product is CASSHGTSTYGYTF.

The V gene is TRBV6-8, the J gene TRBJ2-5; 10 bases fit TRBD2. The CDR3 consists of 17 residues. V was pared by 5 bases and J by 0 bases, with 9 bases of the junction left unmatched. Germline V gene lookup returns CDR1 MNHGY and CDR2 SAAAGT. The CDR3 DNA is TGTGCCAGCAGTCCGGGACTAGCGACCGGGTACCAAGAGACCCAGTACTTC. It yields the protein CASSPGLATGYQETQYF.

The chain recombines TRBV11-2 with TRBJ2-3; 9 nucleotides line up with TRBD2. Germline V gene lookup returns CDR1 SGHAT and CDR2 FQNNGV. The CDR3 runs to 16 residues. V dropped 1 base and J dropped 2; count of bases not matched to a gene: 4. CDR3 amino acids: CASSLVLAGPTDTQYF. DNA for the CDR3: TGTGCCAGCAGCTTAGTACTAGCGGGTCCCACAGATACGCAGTATTTT.

The CDR3 DNA reads as TGCGCCAGCAGCTTGGGACTAGCACTCAATGAGCAGTTCTTC. Its translation is CASSLGLALNEQFF. The V and J genes are TRBV5-1 and TRBJ2-1, with 7 bases lining up with TRBD2. V trimming: 0 bases; J trimming: 6 bases; junction bases outside the gene matches: 3. Per germline, CDR1 SGHRS and CDR2 YFSETQ. The CDR3 is 14 residues long.

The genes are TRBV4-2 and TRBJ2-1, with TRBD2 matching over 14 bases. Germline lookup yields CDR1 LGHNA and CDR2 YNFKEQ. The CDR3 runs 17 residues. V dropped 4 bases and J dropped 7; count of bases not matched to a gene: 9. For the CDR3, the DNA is TGTGCCAGCAGCCCCCGGACTAGCGGGGGGACGAGAAATGAGCAGTTCTTC. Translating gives CASSPRTSGGTRNEQFF.

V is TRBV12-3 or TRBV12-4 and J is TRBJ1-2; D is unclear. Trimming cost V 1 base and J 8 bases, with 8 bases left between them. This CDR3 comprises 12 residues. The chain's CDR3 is CASSLVRVGYTF. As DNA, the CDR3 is TGTGCCAGCAGTTTAGTGAGGGTAGGCTACACCTTC.

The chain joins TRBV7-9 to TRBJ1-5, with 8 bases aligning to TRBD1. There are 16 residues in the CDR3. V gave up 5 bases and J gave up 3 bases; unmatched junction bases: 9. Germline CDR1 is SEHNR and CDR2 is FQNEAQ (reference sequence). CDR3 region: CASSVGTGSFNQPQHF. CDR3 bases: TGTGCCAGCAGCGTGGGGACAGGCTCTTTCAATCAGCCCCAGCATTTT. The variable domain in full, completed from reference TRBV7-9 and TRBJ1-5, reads DTGVSQNPRHKITKRGQNVTFRCDPISEHNRLYWYRQTLGQGPEFLTYFQNEAQLEKSRLLSDRFSAERPKGSFSTLEIQRTEQGDSAMYLCASSVGTGSFNQPQHFGDGTRLSIL.

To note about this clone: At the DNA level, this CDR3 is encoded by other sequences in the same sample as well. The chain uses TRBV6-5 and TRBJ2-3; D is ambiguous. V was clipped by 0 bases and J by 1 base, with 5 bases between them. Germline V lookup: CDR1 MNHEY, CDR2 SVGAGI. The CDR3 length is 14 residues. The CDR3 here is CASSYSRGTDTQYF. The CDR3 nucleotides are TGTGCCAGCAGTTACTCGAGAGGCACAGATACGCAGTATTTT.

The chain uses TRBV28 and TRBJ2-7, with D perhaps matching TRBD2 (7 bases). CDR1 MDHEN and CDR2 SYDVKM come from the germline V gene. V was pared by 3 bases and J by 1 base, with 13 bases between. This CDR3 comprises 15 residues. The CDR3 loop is CASSLRGGPSYEQYF. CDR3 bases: TGTGCCAGCAGTTTGAGGGGGGGGCCATCCTACGAGCAGTACTTC. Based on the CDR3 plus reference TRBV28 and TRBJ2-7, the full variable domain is DVKVTQSSRYLVKRTGEKVFLECVQDMDHENMFWYRQDPGLGLRLIYFSYDVKMKEKGDIPEGYSVSREKKERFSLILESASTNQTSMYLCASSLRGGPSYEQYFGPGTRLTVT.

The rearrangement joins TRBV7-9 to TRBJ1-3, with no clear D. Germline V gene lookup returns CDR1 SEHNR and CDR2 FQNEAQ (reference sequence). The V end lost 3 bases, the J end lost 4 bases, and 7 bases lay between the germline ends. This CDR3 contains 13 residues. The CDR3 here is CASSFRGGNTIYF. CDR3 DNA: TGTGCCAGCAGCTTTAGAGGCGGAAACACCATATATTTT.

CDR3 sequence: CATVDGEVQTQYF. The DNA of the CDR3 is TGTGCCACCGTGGACGGGGAGGTGCAGACCCAGTACTTC. V usage is TRBV28 and J usage is TRBJ2-5; perhaps TRBD2 as D (6 bases). This CDR3 is built from 13 residues. The germline V gene has CDR1 MDHEN and CDR2 SYDVKM. Trimming took off 10 bases at V and 6 bases at J, with 18 bases between the two ends.

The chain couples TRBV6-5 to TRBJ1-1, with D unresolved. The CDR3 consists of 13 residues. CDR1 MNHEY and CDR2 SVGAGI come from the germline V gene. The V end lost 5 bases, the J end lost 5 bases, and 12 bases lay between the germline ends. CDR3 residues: CASSSSLVTEAFF. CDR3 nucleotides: TGTGCCAGCAGTAGTTCGCTAGTTACTGAAGCTTTCTTT.

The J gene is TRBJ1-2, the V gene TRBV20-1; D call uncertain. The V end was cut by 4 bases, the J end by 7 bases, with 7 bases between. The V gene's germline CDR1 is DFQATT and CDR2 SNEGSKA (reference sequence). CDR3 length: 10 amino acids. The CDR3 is CSATSSGYTF. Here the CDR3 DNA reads TGCAGTGCTACCTCTAGTGGCTACACCTTC.

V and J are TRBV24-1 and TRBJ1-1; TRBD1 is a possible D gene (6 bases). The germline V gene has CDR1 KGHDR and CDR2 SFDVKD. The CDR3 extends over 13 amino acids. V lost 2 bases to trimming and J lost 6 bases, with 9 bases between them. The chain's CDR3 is CATSDSGGSEAFF. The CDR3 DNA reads TGTGCCACCAGTGATTCCGGGGGCTCTGAAGCTTTCTTT.